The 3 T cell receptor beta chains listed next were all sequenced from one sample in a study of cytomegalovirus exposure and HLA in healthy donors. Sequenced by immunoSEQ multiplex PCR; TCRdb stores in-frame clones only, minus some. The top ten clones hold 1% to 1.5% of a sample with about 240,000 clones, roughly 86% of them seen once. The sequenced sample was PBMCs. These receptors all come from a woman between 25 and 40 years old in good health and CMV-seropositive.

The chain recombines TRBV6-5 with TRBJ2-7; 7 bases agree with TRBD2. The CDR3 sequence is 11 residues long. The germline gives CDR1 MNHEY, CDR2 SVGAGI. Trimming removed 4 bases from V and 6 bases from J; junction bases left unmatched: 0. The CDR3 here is CASSWGGEQYF. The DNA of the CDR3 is TGTGCCAGCAGTTGGGGGGGCGAGCAGTACTTC.

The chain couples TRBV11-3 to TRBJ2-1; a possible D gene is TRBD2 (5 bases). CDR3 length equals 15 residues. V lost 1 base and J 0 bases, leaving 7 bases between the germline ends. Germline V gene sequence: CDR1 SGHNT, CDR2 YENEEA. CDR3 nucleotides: TGTGCCAGCAGCTTAGGGCTAGCCTCCTACAATGAGCAGTTCTTC. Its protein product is CASSLGLASYNEQFF.

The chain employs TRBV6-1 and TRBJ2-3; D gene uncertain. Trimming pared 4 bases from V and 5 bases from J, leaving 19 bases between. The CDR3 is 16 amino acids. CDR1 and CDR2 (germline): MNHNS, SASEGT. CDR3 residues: CASSAAGSTPLDTQYF. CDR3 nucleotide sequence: TGTGCCAGCAGTGCCGCCGGGTCTACCCCATTAGATACGCAGTATTTT.